This paragraph covers one T cell receptor beta chain sequence. Its antigen is not known. One junction end does not reproduce the germline sequence, and a read error may be involved. Sequenced patients had shown CD8+CD57+ cell expansion by flow cytometry. Patients were therapy-naive when their blood was sampled. Genomic DNA was employed as the template in profiling TCR beta VDJ and CDR3. MiXCR was run by TCRdb on the reads, yielding one entry per CDR3 protein. The table lists under 350,000 distinct CDR3 sequences, 45% to 65% of them singletons. The entry originates in a study of CD8+CD57+ T cells in acquired aplastic anemia. The overall study: Sorted CD4+ and CD8+ cells gave a mean 3.2 ug DNA, range roughly 0.2 to 27.4 ug. Study findings and constraints: Sharing between patients and controls was observed for 25 to 30 CD8+ CDR3 sequences.

CDR1 and CDR2 from the germline V gene are LNHDA and SQIVND (reference sequence). The CDR3 length is 13 residues. The specimen was sorted CD4+, CD8+, or CD8+CD57+ T cells (not recorded which) from PBMCs. The sequence was obtained from a human donor with aplastic anemia. The gene calls are TRBV19 and TRBJ2-5; D remains ambiguous. CDR3 DNA sequence: TGTGCCAGTAGTGGTGTCGGGCTAGAGACCCGGTACTTC. It codes for CASSGVGLETRYF.